These 32 T cell receptor beta chains share one sample of origin, sequenced in a study of shared clonotypes between healthy human individuals. TCRdb's copy holds only in-frame clones and misses some; the assay was immunoSEQ multiplex PCR. The table records roughly 890,000 clones, 92% of them present only once. CD45RO-negative CD8 cells positively selected for CCR7 made up the naive population, which excluded terminally differentiated effector memory CD45RA+ cells. Sequencing input: naive CD8+ T cells sorted from blood. The receptors originated from a man younger than 40 in good health.

This clone was seen more than once but under ten times. V is TRBV4-1 and J is TRBJ1-5; no reliable D call. V gave up 0 bases and J gave up 6 bases, with 6 bases separating them. The CDR3 contains 13 residues. Per the germline V gene, CDR1 is MGHRA and CDR2 is YSYEKL. CDR3 bases: TGCGCCAGCAGCCAAGAGGGCACTCAGCCCCAGCATTTT. Translated, it gives CASSQEGTQPQHF.

The V gene is TRBV28, the J gene TRBJ2-7, with D perhaps TRBD1 (5 bases). Germline V gives CDR1 MDHEN, CDR2 SYDVKM. The V and J ends lost 3 bases and 2 bases respectively, with 8 bases between them. The CDR3 covers 13 residues. CDR3 sequence: CASSFRGTYEQYF. The CDR3 DNA is TGTGCCAGCAGTTTTAGGGGAACCTACGAGCAGTACTTC.

The CDR3 nucleotides are TGTGCCAGCAGCCCTGACAAAGGCTCCTACGAGCAGTACTTC. It is translated as CASSPDKGSYEQYF. The V gene is TRBV7-3, the J gene TRBJ2-7; D remains ambiguous. The CDR3 loop spans 14 amino acids. Germline V lookup: CDR1 SGHTA, CDR2 FQGTGA. V lost 5 bases to trimming and J lost 0 bases, with 11 bases between them. Supplemented by reference TRBV7-3 and TRBJ2-7, the full variable domain reads GAGVSQTPSNKVTEKGKYVELRCDPISGHTALYWYRQSLGQGPEFLIYFQGTGAADDSGLPNDRFFAVRPEGSVSTLKIQRTERGDSAVYLCASSPDKGSYEQYFGPGTRLTVT.

This chain connects TRBV7-8 to TRBJ2-7; TRBD1 aligns across 8 bases. The germline CDR1 and CDR2 sequences are SGHVS and FQNEAQ. The CDR3 totals 15 residues. V gave up 1 base and J gave up 2 bases; unmatched junction bases: 4. The CDR3 coding sequence is TGTGCCAGCAGCTTAGTGACAGGGGATCCCTACGAGCAGTACTTC. Residues: CASSLVTGDPYEQYF.

This chain joins TRBV7-8 and TRBJ2-1; a weak D match, TRBD2 (5 bases). CDR1 is SGHVS and CDR2 is FQNEAQ in the germline V gene. With 7 bases removed from V and 6 bases from J, the gap between germline ends came to 13 bases. The CDR3 length is 13 residues. Written as DNA, the CDR3 is TGTGCCAGCACCACGCGGGTGGGCAATGAGCAGTTCTTC. Amino acids: CASTTRVGNEQFF.

CDR3 region: CASSGLRDTQYF. CDR3 nucleotides: TGTGCCAGCAGCGGACTAAGAGATACGCAGTATTTT. This chain links TRBV9 with TRBJ2-3; TRBD2 might be the D (5 bases). Trimming removed 3 bases at V and 5 bases at J, with 7 bases between. The CDR3 length is 12 residues. The germline V gene encodes CDR1 SGDLS and CDR2 YYNGEE.

This clone was observed a handful of times. The gene calls are TRBV7-8 and TRBJ2-7, with 8 bases that match TRBD2. Germline CDR1 and CDR2: SGHVS and FQNEAQ. V shed 5 bases, J shed 1 base, and the junction held 7 bases outside the gene matches. The CDR3 sequence is 15 residues long. The CDR3 reads CASSPLLAASYEQYF. CDR3 sequence (DNA): TGTGCCAGCAGCCCGTTACTAGCGGCATCCTACGAGCAGTACTTC.

V is TRBV29-1 and J is TRBJ2-7, with 8 nucleotides matching TRBD1. The V and J ends lost 2 bases and 5 bases, in that order; junction bases with no gene match: 5. CDR3 length equals 13 residues. CDR1 SQVTM and CDR2 ANQGSEA come from the germline V gene. The CDR3 nucleotides read TGCAGCGTTGAAAAGGACAGGGCCGACGAGCAGTACTTC. The encoded protein is CSVEKDRADEQYF.

This chain connects TRBV6-1 to TRBJ1-2, with a weak D call TRBD1 (5 bases). Looked up from germline, CDR1 is MNHNS and CDR2 is SASEGT. Trimming took off 2 bases at V and 5 bases at J, with 18 bases between the two ends. The CDR3 covers 16 residues. CDR3 nucleotide sequence: TGTGCCAGCAGTGAAAATGGTGGGGGATCCCTATATGGCTACACCTTC. This sequence encodes CASSENGGGSLYGYTF.

This clone was detected a few times. The chain combines TRBV6-5 with TRBJ2-5, with 15 bases identical to TRBD2. Germline V gene data show CDR1 as MNHEY and CDR2 as SVGAGI. J was trimmed by 14 bases and V by 10 bases; bases with no gene match: 8. This CDR3 region has 12 residues. CDR3 protein: CATGLAGGSAYF. In DNA form, the CDR3 reads TGTGCCACGGGACTAGCGGGAGGATCGGCTTACTTC.

The chain couples TRBV7-3 to TRBJ2-2, with D perhaps TRBD1 or TRBD2 (5 bases each). Trimming left V 5 bases short and J 2 bases short, with 12 bases between. The CDR3 consists of 15 residues. Germline V gene lookup returns CDR1 SGHTA and CDR2 FQGTGA. The CDR3 coding sequence is TGTGCCAGCAGCAATGGTGGGGGTAACACCGGGGAGCTGTTTTTT. Protein product: CASSNGGGNTGELFF.

The chain joins TRBV28 to TRBJ2-5; D is possibly TRBD1 (6 bases). CDR1 and CDR2 (germline): MDHEN, SYDVKM. Trimming removed 6 bases at V and 4 bases at J, with 12 bases between. This CDR3 contains 13 residues. CDR3 region: CASRLQGVETQYF. DNA for the CDR3: TGTGCCAGCAGACTACAGGGTGTAGAGACCCAGTACTTC.

The chain combines TRBV7-7 with TRBJ2-1; 12 bases are shared with TRBD2. Germline-derived CDR1 and CDR2 are SSHAT and FNYEAQ (reference sequence). V lost 3 bases, J lost 6 bases, and 3 bases stayed unmatched. This CDR3 has 15 amino acids. CDR3 sequence (DNA): TGTGCCAGCAGCTTGCTAGCGGGAGGGTTCAATGAGCAGTTCTTC. Protein: CASSLLAGGFNEQFF.

This clone occurred once. V usage is TRBV6-4 and J usage is TRBJ2-3; no clear D gene. The CDR3 has 17 amino acids. V was pared by 3 bases and J by 1 base, with 17 bases between. Germline CDR1 is MRHNA and CDR2 is SNTAGT. The CDR3 here is CASSDYASGGGTDTQYF. Here the CDR3 DNA reads TGTGCCAGCAGTGATTATGCATCAGGCGGAGGCACAGATACGCAGTATTTT.

The rearrangement links TRBV7-8 to TRBJ1-5, with no clear D. This CDR3 comprises 12 residues. Per germline, CDR1 SGHVS and CDR2 FQNEAQ. Trimming pared 5 bases from V and 11 bases from J, leaving 13 bases between. The CDR3 loop reads CASSDLDKAQHF. CDR3 coding DNA: TGTGCCAGCAGCGATCTTGACAAGGCCCAGCATTTT.

This clone was seen only once. This chain links TRBV27 with TRBJ2-7; 8 bases are shared with TRBD1. Looked up from germline, CDR1 is MNHEY and CDR2 is SMNVEV (reference sequence). The V and J ends lost 2 bases and 6 bases, in that order; junction bases with no gene match: 6. The CDR3 totals 14 residues. The chain's CDR3 is CASSLAGGAGEQYF. The CDR3 DNA follows: TGTGCCAGCAGTTTAGCAGGGGGCGCAGGCGAGCAGTACTTC.

The table lists this clone with a count of one. This sequence joins TRBV18 and TRBJ2-5, with TRBD2 identical over 7 bases. This CDR3 spans 17 amino acids. Germline CDR1 reads KGHSH; CDR2 reads LQKENI. Trimming at V came to 0 bases and at J to 0 bases, leaving 7 bases not matched to a gene. CDR3 protein: CASSPPGAGRDQETQYF. DNA for the CDR3: TGTGCCAGCTCACCACCAGGGGCGGGGAGGGACCAAGAGACCCAGTACTTC.

This chain connects TRBV7-2 to TRBJ2-7; no reliable D call. CDR3 size: 12 residues. Germline V gene lookup returns CDR1 SGHTA and CDR2 FQGNSA. Between the trimmed V and J ends, which lost 3 bases and 1 base, there was a span of 4 bases. The DNA for the CDR3 is TGTGCCAGCAGCTTTAGGTCCTACGAGCAGTACTTC. This translates into CASSFRSYEQYF.

CDR3: CASSLFMTEGREAFF. CDR3 nucleotide sequence: TGTGCCAGCAGCTTATTCATGACCGAGGGCCGTGAAGCTTTCTTT. The chain employs TRBV7-6 and TRBJ1-1; no definite D call. With 2 bases removed from V and 7 bases from J, the gap between germline ends came to 17 bases. The CDR3 spans 15 residues. The germline CDR1 and CDR2 sequences are SGHVS and FNYEAQ. Combining the CDR3 with reference TRBV7-6 and TRBJ1-1 gives the whole variable domain GAGVSQSPRYKVTKRGQDVALRCDPISGHVSLYWYRQALGQGPEFLTYFNYEAQQDKSGLPNDRFSAERPEGSISTLTIQRTEQRDSAMYRCASSLFMTEGREAFFGQGTRLTVV.

The rearrangement uses TRBV7-2 and TRBJ2-2, with D possibly called TRBD1 or TRBD2 (5 bases each). This CDR3 is 14 amino acids long. CDR1 is SGHTA and CDR2 is FQGNSA in the germline V gene. V lost 8 bases to trimming and J lost 6 bases, with 16 bases between them. The CDR3 DNA follows: TGTGCCAGCCTGCGAGGGGCCGGTGCCGGGGAGCTGTTTTTT. It translates to CASLRGAGAGELFF.

The chain carries TRBV7-3 and TRBJ1-2; D unresolved. Trimming cost V 5 bases and J 2 bases, with 12 bases left between them. In germline, CDR1 is SGHTA, CDR2 FQGTGA. The CDR3 has 14 amino acids. This chain's CDR3 is CASSPSGTNYGYTF. CDR3 DNA: TGTGCCAGCAGCCCCTCCGGTACGAACTATGGCTACACCTTC.

The chain joins TRBV27 to TRBJ2-7; D is ambiguous. The CDR3 is made up of 13 amino acids. Trimming removed 5 bases from V and 4 bases from J, with 12 bases in between. Germline values: CDR1 MNHEY, CDR2 SMNVEV (reference sequence). The CDR3: CASSEIGWYEQYF. The CDR3 bases are TGTGCCAGCAGTGAGATCGGGTGGTACGAGCAGTACTTC.

Written as DNA, the CDR3 is TGTGCCAGCACAGGTACCTTCTACGAGCAGTACTTC. This codes for CASTGTFYEQYF. The chain joins TRBV28 to TRBJ2-7, with unresolved D. The V gene's germline CDR1 is MDHEN and CDR2 SYDVKM. This CDR3 contains 12 residues. Trimming pared 7 bases from V and 3 bases from J, leaving 10 bases between.

V gene TRBV7-9 combines with J gene TRBJ2-3; 12 bases match TRBD2. CDR1 is SEHNR, CDR2 FQNEAQ, per germline (reference sequence). The ends lost 3 bases at V and 1 base at J; junction bases unmatched: 8. The CDR3 is 18 residues long. CDR3 in amino acids: CASSFLAGGPRGTDTQYF. CDR3 DNA sequence: TGTGCCAGCAGCTTTCTAGCGGGAGGGCCTCGCGGCACAGATACGCAGTATTTT. Complete variable domain (other parts from reference TRBV7-9 and TRBJ2-3): DTGVSQNPRHKITKRGQNVTFRCDPISEHNRLYWYRQTLGQGPEFLTYFQNEAQLEKSRLLSDRFSAERPKGSFSTLEIQRTEQGDSAMYLCASSFLAGGPRGTDTQYFGPGTRLTVL.

This chain connects TRBV5-4 to TRBJ2-5; 14 bases line up with TRBD2. Germline values: CDR1 SGHNT, CDR2 YYREEE (reference sequence). The ends lost 7 bases at V and 4 bases at J; junction bases unmatched: 12. The CDR3 extends over 17 amino acids. This CDR3 reads CASRSGTSGSGGETQYF. The CDR3, as DNA: TGTGCCAGCCGCTCCGGGACTAGCGGGAGTGGGGGAGAGACCCAGTACTTC.

The rearrangement uses TRBV2 and TRBJ1-2, with D tentatively TRBD1 (6 bases). Germline loops: CDR1 SNHLY, CDR2 FYNNEI. CDR3 length: 13 amino acids. V lost 7 bases and J 5 bases, leaving 14 bases between the germline ends. CDR3 sequence (DNA): TGTGCCAGCAACACCGGGACATCTTATGGCTACACCTTC. Its protein product is CASNTGTSYGYTF.

The V call is TRBV11-3, the J call TRBJ2-2, with 9 bases matching TRBD2. The junction had 14 bases not matched to a gene; V was cut back by 5 bases and J by 7 bases. The CDR3 has 17 amino acids. Germline loops: CDR1 SGHNT, CDR2 YENEEA. The CDR3 sequence is CASSPHGVAGAGGELFF. In DNA form, the CDR3 reads TGTGCCAGCAGCCCCCATGGGGTAGCGGGAGCAGGCGGGGAGCTGTTTTTT.

V and J are TRBV18 and TRBJ1-2; D is unresolved. Germline V CDR1 and CDR2: KGHSH, LQKENI. Trimming took 2 bases from V and 4 from J, leaving 11 bases between them. This CDR3 has 14 amino acids. The CDR3 sequence: CASSPEEGIYGYTF. CDR3 nucleotides: TGTGCCAGCTCACCAGAAGAAGGGATCTATGGCTACACCTTC.

This chain links TRBV6-5 with TRBJ2-6; no firm D call. There are 15 residues in the CDR3. Trimming pared 2 bases from V and 3 bases from J, leaving 8 bases between. Germline loops: CDR1 MNHEY, CDR2 SVGAGI. CDR3 sequence: CASSYGRVGANVLTF. The CDR3 coding sequence is TGTGCCAGCAGTTACGGAAGGGTTGGGGCCAACGTCCTGACTTTC.

On this clone: The same CDR3 also results from other DNA sequences found in this sample. The gene calls are TRBV27 and TRBJ2-5, with 14 bases identical to TRBD2. Looked up from germline, CDR1 is MNHEY and CDR2 is SMNVEV (reference sequence). V lost 2 bases, J lost 7 bases, and 0 bases stayed unmatched. This CDR3 is 14 amino acids long. This chain's CDR3 is CASSLGTSGRTQYF. The CDR3 bases are TGTGCCAGCAGTTTAGGGACTAGCGGGAGGACCCAGTACTTC.

This clone was observed a single time. The chain couples TRBV27 to TRBJ2-1; 12 bases line up with TRBD1. V was clipped by 6 bases and J by 8 bases; unmatched bases: 2. There are 13 residues in the CDR3. Germline CDR1 is MNHEY and CDR2 is SMNVEV (reference sequence). The CDR3, as DNA: TGTGCCAGCAGCGGGACAGGGGGCCATGAGCAGTTCTTC. Translating it yields CASSGTGGHEQFF.

The chain uses TRBV27 and TRBJ2-1; 11 bases are shared with TRBD2. Trimming cost V 4 bases and J 8 bases; bases outside gene matches: 4. Germline-derived CDR1 and CDR2 are MNHEY and SMNVEV (reference sequence). The CDR3 is made up of 14 amino acids. CDR3 sequence reads: CASSWSSGRYEQFF. In DNA, the CDR3 is TGTGCCAGCAGTTGGTCTAGCGGGAGGTATGAGCAGTTCTTC.